This is a list of T cell receptor beta chains from one sample in a study of T cell responses to AZD1222 COVID-19 vaccine. Profiled with immunoSEQ multiplex PCR; TCRdb holds only in-frame clones, not every one. Of fewer than 150,000 clones in the sample, about nine tenths were seen once. The sample here was peripheral blood, taken on day 0 of AZD1222 vaccination. The origin of the receptors is an adult in good health. Each CDR3 is given with its conserved first and last residue. D genes are given only for firm matches. Where a row states a size, it is once, few, many or the class of an expanded clone; other rows omit it.

>.|15|TRBJ1-5|.|TRBV19
CATTQAGGRNQPQHF
TGTGCCACTACCCAGGCCGGCGGGCGCAATCAGCCCCAGCATTTT
>.|16|TRBJ1-4|.|TRBV27
CASSLSLGGINEKLFF
TGTGCCAGCAGTTTATCGTTGGGGGGGATTAATGAAAAACTGTTTTTT
>TRBD2|13|TRBJ2-7|.|TRBV6-5
CASSLAGGYEQYF
TGTGCCAGCAGTTTAGCGGGGGGCTACGAGCAGTACTTC
>.|14|TRBJ1-2|.|TRBV23-1
CASSQSWGNYGYTF
TGCGCCAGCAGTCAATCTTGGGGTAACTATGGCTACACCTTC
>.|15|TRBJ2-5|.|TRBV15
CATSREWREQETQYF
TGTGCCACCAGCAGAGAATGGAGGGAGCAAGAGACCCAGTACTTC
>TRBD2|17|TRBJ2-3|.|TRBV19
CASRIGTSGPSTDTQYF
TGTGCCAGTAGGATAGGGACTAGCGGACCTAGCACAGATACGCAGTATTTT
>.|16|TRBJ2-5|.|TRBV16
CASSSQRTALRQTQYF
TGTGCCAGCAGCTCGCAGAGGACGGCGCTTCGCCAGACCCAGTACTTC
>.|14|TRBJ2-7|.|TRBV15
CATSRDEGLDEQYF
TGTGCCACCAGCAGAGATGAGGGGTTGGACGAGCAGTACTTC
>TRBD2|17|TRBJ2-7|.|TRBV18
CASSPPLASGRFYEQYF
TGTGCCAGCTCACCACCGTTAGCCAGCGGGAGGTTCTACGAGCAGTACTTC
>.|15|TRBJ1-3|.|TRBV4-1
CASSQTFVSGNTIYF
TGCGCCAGCAGCCAAACTTTTGTTTCAGGAAACACCATATATTTT
>.|16|TRBJ1-4|once|TRBV7-9
CASSLGSAPTNEKLFF
TGTGCCAGCAGCTTAGGCTCAGCGCCAACTAATGAAAAACTGTTTTTT